Sequencing of this T cell receptor beta chain was carried out in a study of blood T cells in healthy people across ages. This clonotype appeared a few times. As yet, its antigen is unknown. Using a J-beta primer mix together with a sample-barcoded 5' primer, a second PCR was run for about 7 to 12 cycles. Samples each returned at least 3 million CDR3-containing paired-end reads. MiXCR, run by TCRdb on the 5' RACE reads, gives a single entry per CDR3 protein. Counted here are about 1.5 million distinct CDR3 sequences, 40% to 45% occurring once; the ten biggest clones make up 4%. Regarding the study as a whole: In older individuals, TCR beta diversity per million T cells was lower, falling roughly linearly with age.

Per sample, at least 5 micrograms of total RNA were extracted. With 1 base removed from V and 8 bases from J, the gap between germline ends came to 15 bases. The germline V gene has CDR1 SGHDT and CDR2 YYEEEE. The CDR3 consists of 14 residues. The TCR comes from a woman under 30 in good health. The sequenced sample was blood. The rearrangement joins TRBV5-6 to TRBJ1-2; no firm D call. The CDR3 sequence: CASSLPGATLGYTF. The CDR3 nucleotides read TGTGCCAGCAGCTTGCCAGGAGCAACTCTGGGCTACACCTTC.